A selection of T cell receptor beta chains follows, all from one sample in a study of blood T cell repertoires in COVID-19. The table came from immunoSEQ multiplex PCR; TCRdb's copy has only in-frame clones and leaves some out. This table has tens of thousands of clones, roughly 88% appearing once. Source material: peripheral blood. The receptor set was obtained from a woman of 80 years or more with COVID-19, enrolled during active disease. Each CDR3 is given with its conserved first and last residue. A D gene is named only where the DNA matches it firmly. Size tells how often a clone was seen (once, few, many) or the class of an expanded clone, and some rows leave it out.

d_call: TRBD1
clone_size: .
j_call: TRBJ1-5
v_call: TRBV6-8
cdr3_aa: CASSSGTGSRSNQPQHF
cdr3_nt: TGTGCCAGCAGCTCCGGGACAGGGAGCCGTAGCAATCAGCCCCAGCATTTT

d_call: TRBD1
clone_size: .
j_call: TRBJ1-4
v_call: TRBV2
cdr3_aa: CASTLSDRVEKKLFF
cdr3_nt: TGTGCCAGCACCCTTTCGGACAGGGTGGAGAAAAAACTGTTTTTT

d_call: .
clone_size: .
j_call: TRBJ2-2
v_call: TRBV7-2
cdr3_aa: CASSLRTPRGTGELFF
cdr3_nt: TGTGCCAGCAGCTTAAGGACACCTCGGGGGACCGGGGAGCTGTTTTTT

d_call: TRBD1
clone_size: .
j_call: TRBJ2-4
v_call: TRBV5-4
cdr3_aa: CASSPEGQVRNIQYF
cdr3_nt: TGTGCCAGCAGCCCGGAGGGACAGGTTCGCAACATTCAGTACTTC

d_call: .
clone_size: .
j_call: TRBJ1-5
v_call: TRBV6-5
cdr3_aa: CASKHTGFNQPQHF
cdr3_nt: TGTGCCAGCAAACACACAGGGTTCAATCAGCCCCAGCATTTT

d_call: TRBD2
clone_size: .
j_call: TRBJ2-4
v_call: TRBV5-5
cdr3_aa: CASSLRSGGVGENIQYF
cdr3_nt: TGTGCCAGCAGCTTGCGTAGCGGGGGAGTAGGAGAAAACATTCAGTACTTC

d_call: TRBD1
clone_size: .
j_call: TRBJ1-2
v_call: TRBV10-3
cdr3_aa: CAISEEQGKGYGYTF
cdr3_nt: TGTGCCATCAGTGAAGAACAGGGGAAGGGGTATGGCTACACCTTC

d_call: TRBD1
clone_size: .
j_call: TRBJ1-1
v_call: TRBV5-6
cdr3_aa: CASSFNRGQEAFF
cdr3_nt: TGTGCCAGCAGCTTTAACAGGGGGCAGGAAGCTTTCTTT

d_call: .
clone_size: .
j_call: TRBJ2-5
v_call: TRBV30
cdr3_aa: CAWSLPPSYETQYF
cdr3_nt: TGTGCCTGGAGTTTACCCCCGAGCTACGAGACCCAGTACTTC

d_call: TRBD2
clone_size: .
j_call: TRBJ2-3
v_call: TRBV11-2
cdr3_aa: CASSRTGTSGVLSTDTQYF
cdr3_nt: TGTGCCAGCAGCCGCACCGGGACTAGCGGGGTTTTAAGCACAGATACGCAGTATTTT

d_call: .
clone_size: .
j_call: TRBJ1-3
v_call: TRBV27
cdr3_aa: CASSRGGSSGNTIYF
cdr3_nt: TGTGCCAGCAGCCGGGGGGGGAGCTCTGGAAACACCATATATTTT

d_call: .
clone_size: .
j_call: TRBJ1-1
v_call: TRBV5-6
cdr3_aa: CASSLQGWTEAFF
cdr3_nt: TGTGCCAGCAGTTTACAGGGTTGGACTGAAGCTTTCTTT

d_call: TRBD1
clone_size: .
j_call: TRBJ2-2
v_call: TRBV25-1
cdr3_aa: CASSSRTGANTGELFF
cdr3_nt: TGTGCCAGCAGTTCCCGGACAGGGGCAAACACCGGGGAGCTGTTTTTT

d_call: TRBD2
clone_size: large
j_call: TRBJ2-1
v_call: TRBV4-2
cdr3_aa: CASSPHLAGSYNEQFF
cdr3_nt: TGTGCCAGCAGCCCCCATCTAGCGGGATCCTACAATGAGCAGTTCTTC

d_call: TRBD1
clone_size: .
j_call: TRBJ1-1
v_call: TRBV5-1
cdr3_aa: CASSWGQGAEAFF
cdr3_nt: TGCGCCAGCAGCTGGGGACAGGGTGCTGAAGCTTTCTTT

d_call: TRBD1
clone_size: .
j_call: TRBJ2-6
v_call: TRBV7-9
cdr3_aa: CASSLALTGTGSGANVLTF
cdr3_nt: TGTGCCAGCAGCTTAGCTCTAACCGGGACAGGGTCTGGGGCCAACGTCCTGACTTTC

d_call: .
clone_size: .
j_call: TRBJ2-7
v_call: TRBV30
cdr3_aa: CAWFKSPDGTYEQYF
cdr3_nt: TGTGCCTGGTTCAAGTCTCCCGACGGGACCTACGAGCAGTACTTC

d_call: .
clone_size: .
j_call: TRBJ1-2
v_call: TRBV13
cdr3_aa: CASSSPPAHYGYTF
cdr3_nt: TGTGCCAGCAGCTCACCCCCCGCGCACTATGGCTACACCTTC

d_call: TRBD1
clone_size: .
j_call: TRBJ1-2
v_call: TRBV6-6
cdr3_aa: CASSYTTGQYGYTF
cdr3_nt: TGTGCCAGCAGTTACACGACAGGGCAGTATGGCTACACCTTC

d_call: TRBD2
clone_size: .
j_call: TRBJ2-7
v_call: TRBV7-2
cdr3_aa: CASRVSGGSYEQYF
cdr3_nt: TGTGCCAGCCGGGTCAGCGGGGGGTCCTACGAGCAGTACTTC

d_call: TRBD1
clone_size: once
j_call: TRBJ1-5
v_call: TRBV6-1
cdr3_aa: CASSAPNRDRLYQPQHF
cdr3_nt: TGTGCCAGCAGTGCCCCCAACCGGGACAGGCTATATCAGCCCCAGCATTTT

d_call: .
clone_size: .
j_call: TRBJ2-1
v_call: TRBV23-1
cdr3_aa: CASGREGALYNEQFF
cdr3_nt: TGCGCCAGCGGGCGGGAAGGAGCCTTATACAATGAGCAGTTCTTC

d_call: .
clone_size: once
j_call: TRBJ2-3
v_call: TRBV5-1
cdr3_aa: CASSLGGSTDTQYF
cdr3_nt: TGCGCCAGCAGCTTGGGCGGATCCACAGATACGCAGTATTTT

d_call: TRBD1
clone_size: .
j_call: TRBJ2-1
v_call: TRBV7-9
cdr3_aa: CASSPGGFSSYNEQFF
cdr3_nt: TGTGCCAGCAGCCCAGGGGGCTTTAGCTCCTACAATGAGCAGTTCTTC

d_call: TRBD1
clone_size: .
j_call: TRBJ2-2
v_call: TRBV6-5
cdr3_aa: CASRPYRGQGGELFF
cdr3_nt: TGTGCCAGCAGACCTTACAGGGGGCAGGGCGGGGAGCTGTTTTTT

d_call: .
clone_size: .
j_call: TRBJ1-2
v_call: TRBV6-2/TRBV6-3
cdr3_aa: CASSLALVGGGYGYTF
cdr3_nt: TGTGCCAGCAGTTTGGCCTTGGTTGGAGGAGGCTATGGCTACACCTTC

d_call: TRBD1
clone_size: .
j_call: TRBJ1-5
v_call: TRBV30
cdr3_aa: CAGTWTGGGNQPQHF
cdr3_nt: TGTGCCGGGACTTGGACAGGTGGGGGCAATCAGCCCCAGCATTTT

d_call: .
clone_size: .
j_call: TRBJ1-2
v_call: TRBV10-3
cdr3_aa: CAISGAYGYTF
cdr3_nt: TGTGCCATCAGTGGCGCCTATGGCTACACCTTC

d_call: TRBD1
clone_size: .
j_call: TRBJ1-5
v_call: TRBV6-5
cdr3_aa: CASSRDRDAAQHF
cdr3_nt: TGTGCCAGCAGTCGGGACAGGGATGCAGCCCAGCATTTT

d_call: .
clone_size: .
j_call: TRBJ1-5
v_call: TRBV30
cdr3_aa: CAWSPPINSNQPQHF
cdr3_nt: TGTGCCTGGAGTCCACCTATTAATAGCAATCAGCCCCAGCATTTT

d_call: TRBD1
clone_size: .
j_call: TRBJ2-7
v_call: TRBV5-1
cdr3_aa: CASSSGQGLGYEQYF
cdr3_nt: TGCGCCAGCAGCTCTGGACAGGGTCTGGGCTACGAGCAGTACTTC

d_call: TRBD2
clone_size: .
j_call: TRBJ2-1
v_call: TRBV10-3
cdr3_aa: CAISVGSGGVDNEQFF
cdr3_nt: TGTGCCATCAGTGTGGGTAGCGGGGGGGTTGACAATGAGCAGTTCTTC

d_call: TRBD1
clone_size: .
j_call: TRBJ1-4
v_call: TRBV6-6
cdr3_aa: CASSLTTGKGEKLFF
cdr3_nt: TGTGCCAGCAGTTTGACGACAGGGAAAGGTGAAAAACTGTTTTTT

d_call: TRBD1
clone_size: .
j_call: TRBJ1-6
v_call: TRBV5-1
cdr3_aa: CASSLEGAGSPLHF
cdr3_nt: TGCGCCAGCAGCTTGGAGGGGGCGGGTTCACCCCTCCACTTT

d_call: TRBD2
clone_size: .
j_call: TRBJ2-1
v_call: TRBV30
cdr3_aa: CAWSVTSGGPGEQFF
cdr3_nt: TGTGCCTGGAGTGTGACTAGCGGGGGGCCAGGGGAGCAGTTCTTC

d_call: .
clone_size: .
j_call: TRBJ1-1
v_call: TRBV2
cdr3_aa: CASKKEKNTEAFF
cdr3_nt: TGTGCCAGCAAAAAGGAGAAGAACACTGAAGCTTTCTTT

d_call: TRBD2
clone_size: .
j_call: TRBJ2-5
v_call: TRBV7-9
cdr3_aa: CASSLGQGAGGPETQYF
cdr3_nt: TGTGCCAGCAGCTTAGGCCAGGGAGCGGGGGGGCCAGAGACCCAGTACTTC

d_call: TRBD2
clone_size: .
j_call: TRBJ2-2
v_call: TRBV7-8
cdr3_aa: CASSSGLAGATNTGELFF
cdr3_nt: TGTGCCAGCAGCTCGGGACTAGCGGGGGCAACGAACACCGGGGAGCTGTTTTTT

d_call: .
clone_size: .
j_call: TRBJ1-5
v_call: TRBV6-5
cdr3_aa: CASTRGGAKNQPQHF
cdr3_nt: TGTGCCAGCACCCGAGGTGGGGCGAAGAATCAGCCCCAGCATTTT

d_call: TRBD2
clone_size: .
j_call: TRBJ2-1
v_call: TRBV10-3
cdr3_aa: CAISESGTSGANEQFF
cdr3_nt: TGTGCCATCAGTGAGTCGGGGACTAGCGGGGCCAATGAGCAGTTCTTC